These T cell receptor beta chains were read from a single sample in a study of OX40 agonist ivuxolimab in advanced cancers. TCRdb keeps only in-frame clones here, not all; method: immunoSEQ multiplex PCR. The sample carries about 89,000 clones, approximately 91% recorded once. Here the sequenced sample was CD4+ or CD8+ T cells sorted from blood, taken in a trial of the OX40 agonist ivuxolimab. The receptors derive from an adult with an advanced solid tumor such as melanoma, head and neck, liver or kidney cancer. Both conserved end residues are part of each CDR3. A D gene is named only where the DNA matches it firmly. The size field is filled for only some rows; it gives once, few, many or a size class.

d_call: NA
clone_size: NA
v_call: TRBV5-1
j_call: TRBJ2-3
cdr3_aa: CASSLGRGHADTQYF
cdr3_nt: TGCGCCAGCAGCTTGGGCCGGGGGCATGCAGATACGCAGTATTTT

d_call: NA
clone_size: NA
v_call: TRBV28
j_call: TRBJ2-5
cdr3_aa: CASRTSGAQYF
cdr3_nt: TGTGCCAGCAGGACTTCGGGTGCCCAGTACTTC

d_call: NA
clone_size: NA
v_call: TRBV28
j_call: TRBJ1-4
cdr3_aa: CASSRNEKLFF
cdr3_nt: TGTGCCAGCAGCAGAAATGAAAAACTGTTTTTT

d_call: NA
clone_size: NA
v_call: TRBV7-9
j_call: TRBJ2-7
cdr3_aa: CASSLAAAGREQYF
cdr3_nt: TGTGCCAGCAGCTTAGCCGCCGCGGGTAGGGAGCAGTACTTC

d_call: NA
clone_size: NA
v_call: TRBV7-2
j_call: TRBJ2-7
cdr3_aa: CASSLAGGAYEQYF
cdr3_nt: TGTGCCAGCAGCTTAGCGGGGGGAGCCTACGAGCAGTACTTC

d_call: TRBD2
clone_size: NA
v_call: TRBV6-1
j_call: TRBJ2-5
cdr3_aa: CASHGAGGGETQYF
cdr3_nt: TGTGCCAGTCATGGAGCGGGGGGTGGAGAGACCCAGTACTTC

d_call: NA
clone_size: NA
v_call: TRBV5-1
j_call: TRBJ1-1
cdr3_aa: CTSRLAWGDTEAFF
cdr3_nt: TGCACCAGCAGACTTGCATGGGGGGACACTGAAGCTTTCTTT

d_call: NA
clone_size: NA
v_call: TRBV10-3
j_call: TRBJ1-3
cdr3_aa: CAISELAVDTIYF
cdr3_nt: TGTGCCATCAGTGAGCTTGCGGTCGACACCATATATTTT

d_call: NA
clone_size: NA
v_call: TRBV28
j_call: TRBJ1-5
cdr3_aa: CASSLVVVGLSNQPQHF
cdr3_nt: TGTGCCAGCAGTTTGGTAGTCGTAGGGCTTAGCAATCAGCCCCAGCATTTT

d_call: NA
clone_size: NA
v_call: TRBV15
j_call: TRBJ1-1
cdr3_aa: CATSRDLGRRETEAFF
cdr3_nt: TGTGCCACCAGCAGAGATCTTGGGAGAAGGGAAACTGAAGCTTTCTTT

d_call: NA
clone_size: NA
v_call: TRBV28
j_call: TRBJ2-3
cdr3_aa: CASIAPSTDTQYF
cdr3_nt: TGTGCCAGCATAGCGCCAAGCACAGATACGCAGTATTTT

d_call: NA
clone_size: NA
v_call: TRBV6-6
j_call: TRBJ1-1
cdr3_aa: CASSTQTEAFF
cdr3_nt: TGTGCCAGCAGTACACAGACTGAAGCTTTCTTT

d_call: TRBD1
clone_size: NA
v_call: TRBV11-2
j_call: TRBJ1-2
cdr3_aa: CASSLEIAQDRGHRYTF
cdr3_nt: TGTGCCAGCAGCTTAGAGATTGCGCAGGACAGGGGGCATCGCTACACCTTC

d_call: NA
clone_size: once
v_call: TRBV28
j_call: TRBJ2-7
cdr3_aa: CASSPRLYEQYF
cdr3_nt: TGTGCCAGCAGTCCCCGTCTCTACGAGCAGTACTTC

d_call: NA
clone_size: NA
v_call: TRBV28
j_call: TRBJ2-1
cdr3_aa: CASVAPDGSSYNEQFF
cdr3_nt: TGTGCCAGCGTCGCCCCAGACGGAAGCTCCTACAATGAGCAGTTCTTC

d_call: NA
clone_size: once
v_call: TRBV27
j_call: TRBJ1-5
cdr3_aa: CASSFGGISNQPQHF
cdr3_nt: TGTGCCAGCAGTTTTGGAGGGATAAGCAATCAGCCCCAGCATTTT

d_call: NA
clone_size: NA
v_call: TRBV10-1
j_call: TRBJ2-2
cdr3_aa: CASSLPGPGGELFF
cdr3_nt: TGCGCCAGCAGTTTACCGGGGCCAGGCGGGGAGCTGTTTTTT

d_call: TRBD1
clone_size: NA
v_call: TRBV19
j_call: TRBJ1-2
cdr3_aa: CASSTPLTKGQEPYGYTF
cdr3_nt: TGTGCCAGTAGTACTCCCCTCACTAAGGGACAGGAACCTTATGGCTACACCTTC

d_call: NA
clone_size: NA
v_call: TRBV28
j_call: TRBJ2-2
cdr3_aa: CASSAQRLSLFF
cdr3_nt: TGTGCCAGCAGCGCTCAAAGATTATCGCTGTTTTTT

d_call: TRBD1
clone_size: NA
v_call: TRBV6-5
j_call: TRBJ1-5
cdr3_aa: CASSSPGGWGNQPQHF
cdr3_nt: TGTGCCAGCAGTTCGCCAGGGGGCTGGGGCAATCAGCCCCAGCATTTT

d_call: TRBD2
clone_size: NA
v_call: TRBV11-2
j_call: TRBJ2-3
cdr3_aa: CASRIASGGTDTQYF
cdr3_nt: TGTGCCAGCAGGATTGCTAGCGGGGGCACAGATACGCAGTATTTT

d_call: NA
clone_size: NA
v_call: TRBV7-2
j_call: TRBJ2-1
cdr3_aa: CASSSRDGNYNEQFF
cdr3_nt: TGTGCCAGCAGCTCCCGGGACGGAAATTACAATGAGCAGTTCTTC

d_call: TRBD1
clone_size: NA
v_call: TRBV27
j_call: TRBJ1-1
cdr3_aa: CASDRALSEAFF
cdr3_nt: TGTGCCAGTGACAGGGCGTTATCTGAAGCTTTCTTT

d_call: TRBD2
clone_size: NA
v_call: TRBV6-1
j_call: TRBJ2-3
cdr3_aa: CASSEAGLAVTDTQYF
cdr3_nt: TGTGCCAGCAGTGAAGCTGGACTAGCGGTCACAGATACGCAGTATTTT

d_call: TRBD2
clone_size: once
v_call: TRBV4-3
j_call: TRBJ2-1
cdr3_aa: CASSPRTSGPPSSYNEQFF
cdr3_nt: TGCGCCAGCAGCCCCCGGACTAGCGGACCTCCTAGCTCCTACAATGAGCAGTTCTTC

d_call: NA
clone_size: NA
v_call: TRBV30
j_call: TRBJ2-7
cdr3_aa: CAWRAPALYYEQYF
cdr3_nt: TGTGCCTGGAGGGCACCGGCCCTTTACTACGAGCAGTACTTC

d_call: NA
clone_size: NA
v_call: TRBV9
j_call: TRBJ1-5
cdr3_aa: CASSAQGRHQPQHF
cdr3_nt: TGTGCCAGCAGCGCTCAGGGGAGGCATCAGCCCCAGCATTTT

d_call: NA
clone_size: NA
v_call: TRBV5-1
j_call: TRBJ1-6
cdr3_aa: CASSPAGALGSPLHF
cdr3_nt: TGCGCCAGCAGCCCCGCGGGAGCCTTAGGTTCACCCCTCCACTTT

d_call: NA
clone_size: NA
v_call: TRBV30
j_call: TRBJ1-4
cdr3_aa: CAWSVPRAGVEKLFF
cdr3_nt: TGTGCCTGGAGTGTACCCCGGGCAGGGGTCGAAAAACTGTTTTTT

d_call: TRBD1
clone_size: NA
v_call: TRBV4-2
j_call: TRBJ2-7
cdr3_aa: CASSQDGPTGDYEQYF
cdr3_nt: TGTGCCAGCAGCCAAGATGGGCCTACAGGGGACTACGAGCAGTACTTC

d_call: NA
clone_size: NA
v_call: TRBV5-4
j_call: TRBJ2-7
cdr3_aa: CASSLTGNDYEQYF
cdr3_nt: TGTGCCAGCAGCTTGACCGGGAACGACTACGAGCAGTACTTC

d_call: NA
clone_size: NA
v_call: TRBV28
j_call: TRBJ1-5
cdr3_aa: CASSPSKRGANQPQHF
cdr3_nt: TGTGCCAGCAGCCCCAGTAAGCGGGGGGCCAATCAGCCCCAGCATTTT

d_call: TRBD2
clone_size: once
v_call: TRBV30
j_call: TRBJ2-5
cdr3_aa: CAWSLGGRTETQYF
cdr3_nt: TGTGCCTGGAGTCTCGGCGGGAGGACGGAGACCCAGTACTTC

d_call: TRBD1
clone_size: NA
v_call: TRBV7-6
j_call: TRBJ2-7
cdr3_aa: CASSPAPGQGFSYEQYF
cdr3_nt: TGTGCCAGCAGCCCCGCCCCGGGACAGGGGTTCTCCTACGAGCAGTACTTC

d_call: TRBD2
clone_size: NA
v_call: TRBV5-1
j_call: TRBJ2-5
cdr3_aa: CASSIAGGFGETQYF
cdr3_nt: TGCGCCAGCAGCATAGCGGGGGGATTTGGAGAGACCCAGTACTTC

d_call: NA
clone_size: NA
v_call: TRBV4-3
j_call: TRBJ2-2
cdr3_aa: CASSQDHTGTLGELFF
cdr3_nt: TGCGCCAGCAGCCAAGATCACACGGGCACCCTCGGGGAGCTGTTTTTT

d_call: NA
clone_size: few
v_call: TRBV7-2
j_call: TRBJ2-3
cdr3_aa: CASSGQITSTDTQYF
cdr3_nt: TGTGCCAGCAGCGGACAGATTACTAGCACAGATACGCAGTATTTT

d_call: TRBD2
clone_size: NA
v_call: TRBV7-2
j_call: TRBJ2-2
cdr3_aa: CASSLGLAGVGTGELFF
cdr3_nt: TGTGCCAGCAGCTTAGGGCTAGCGGGAGTTGGGACCGGGGAGCTGTTTTTT

d_call: NA
clone_size: NA
v_call: TRBV7-9
j_call: TRBJ2-3
cdr3_aa: CASSPDFTPGTDTQYF
cdr3_nt: TGTGCCAGCAGCCCCGACTTCACTCCGGGGACAGATACGCAGTATTTT

d_call: NA
clone_size: NA
v_call: TRBV4-1
j_call: TRBJ1-4
cdr3_aa: CASSQGAGSSEKLFF
cdr3_nt: TGCGCCAGCAGCCAAGGGGCAGGGAGTAGTGAAAAACTGTTTTTT

d_call: NA
clone_size: NA
v_call: TRBV18
j_call: TRBJ2-7
cdr3_aa: CASSLPGRSYEQYF
cdr3_nt: TGTGCCAGCTCACTTCCGGGACGGTCCTACGAGCAGTACTTC

d_call: NA
clone_size: NA
v_call: TRBV4-3
j_call: TRBJ1-3
cdr3_aa: CASSPSLPGVSGNTIYF
cdr3_nt: TGCGCCAGCAGCCCGTCCTTGCCGGGGGTCTCTGGAAACACCATATATTTT

d_call: NA
clone_size: NA
v_call: TRBV19
j_call: TRBJ2-6
cdr3_aa: CASSSTAHLVGANVLTF
cdr3_nt: TGTGCCAGTAGTTCGACAGCTCATCTCGTCGGGGCCAACGTCCTGACTTTC

d_call: NA
clone_size: once
v_call: TRBV5-4
j_call: TRBJ2-2
cdr3_aa: CASTQKGTGELFF
cdr3_nt: TGTGCCAGCACCCAAAAGGGGACCGGGGAGCTGTTTTTT

d_call: NA
clone_size: once
v_call: TRBV6-6
j_call: TRBJ2-3
cdr3_aa: CASSYRPPLTDTQYF
cdr3_nt: TGTGCCAGCAGTTACCGCCCCCCGCTCACAGATACGCAGTATTTT

d_call: NA
clone_size: NA
v_call: TRBV9
j_call: TRBJ2-5
cdr3_aa: CASSVVGGAWETQYF
cdr3_nt: TGTGCCAGCAGCGTAGTTGGGGGCGCGTGGGAGACCCAGTACTTC

d_call: NA
clone_size: NA
v_call: TRBV7-3
j_call: TRBJ2-7
cdr3_aa: CASSLRAGPGYEQYF
cdr3_nt: TGTGCCAGCAGCTTGAGGGCAGGTCCTGGGTACGAGCAGTACTTC